This TCR beta chain was retrieved from a study of blood T cells in healthy people across ages. Through a sample-barcoded 5' primer and a J-beta primer mix, a second PCR was run for roughly 6 to 11 cycles. Paired-end reads containing CDR3 totaled no fewer than 2.5 million for each sample. TCRdb itself ran the 5' RACE reads through MiXCR, one entry per CDR3 protein. The table has 550,000 to 800,000 distinct CDR3 sequences, 32% seen once. The germline CDR1 and CDR2 sequences are SQVTM and ANQGSEA. This CDR3 is 13 amino acids long. V lost 4 bases and J lost 0, with 8 bases in between. At least ten counts were recorded for this clonotype.

The clonotype comes from an elderly woman in good health. The chain uses TRBV29-1 and TRBJ2-3; D ambiguous. Sequenced input: blood. CDR3 nucleotides: TGCAGCGTTGTCCAACCTAGCACAGATACGCAGTATTTT. It is translated as CSVVQPSTDTQYF.